The T cell receptor beta chain under discussion was sequenced for a study of regulatory T cells in long-lasting Graves disease. J lost 13 bases, V lost 6 bases, and 5 bases had no gene match. Germline V gene lookup returns CDR1 KGHDR and CDR2 SFDVKD. The CDR3 has 12 residues. Time point given: newly diagnosed GD, antithyroid drugs for less than 3 months. Extracted PBMC RNA gave rise to the TCR library. Both iRepertoire HTBI primers and Arm-PCR of CDR3 regions were used to build the TCR beta libraries. TCRdb independently ran MiXCR on the multiplex PCR reads; one entry per CDR3 protein. The sample contains a few hundred thousand distinct CDR3 sequences, approximately 13% of which appear only once. The same data also contributed to another study, on T cells in Graves' hyperthyroidism and ophthalmopathy.

The chain uses TRBV24-1 and TRBJ2-2; TRBD1 matches 9 bases. The sample was peripheral blood mononuclear cells (PBMCs), taken at new diagnosis, from a patient treated with antithyroid drugs. The sequence derives from a man in his thirties or forties with Graves disease. The CDR3 nucleotides are TGTGCCACCAGTATTGGACAGGGGAGGCTGTTTTTT. Translated: CATSIGQGRLFF.